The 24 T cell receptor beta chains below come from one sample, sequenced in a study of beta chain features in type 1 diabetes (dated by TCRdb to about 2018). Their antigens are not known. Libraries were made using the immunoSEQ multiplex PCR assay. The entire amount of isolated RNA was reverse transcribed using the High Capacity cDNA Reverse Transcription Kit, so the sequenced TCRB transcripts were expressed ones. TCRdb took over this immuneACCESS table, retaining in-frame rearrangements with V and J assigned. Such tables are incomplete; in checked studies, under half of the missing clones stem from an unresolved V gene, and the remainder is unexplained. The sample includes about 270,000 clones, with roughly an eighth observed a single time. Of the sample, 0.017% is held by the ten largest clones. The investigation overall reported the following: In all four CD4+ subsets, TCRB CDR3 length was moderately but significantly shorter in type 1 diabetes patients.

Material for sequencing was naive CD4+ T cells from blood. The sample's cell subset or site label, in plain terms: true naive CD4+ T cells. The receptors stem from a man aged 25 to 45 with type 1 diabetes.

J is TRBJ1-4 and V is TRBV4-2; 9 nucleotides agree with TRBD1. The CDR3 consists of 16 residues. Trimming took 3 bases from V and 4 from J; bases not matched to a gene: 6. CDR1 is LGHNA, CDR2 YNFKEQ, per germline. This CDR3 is CASSQEQGARNEKLFF. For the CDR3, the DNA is TGTGCCAGCAGCCAGGAACAGGGGGCCCGTAATGAAAAACTGTTTTTT.

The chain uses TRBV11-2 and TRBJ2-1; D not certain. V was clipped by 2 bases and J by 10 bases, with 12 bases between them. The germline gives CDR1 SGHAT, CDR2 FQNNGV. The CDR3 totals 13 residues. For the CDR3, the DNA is TGTGCCAGCAGCTTAACGGCTCTACAGGAGCAGTTCTTC. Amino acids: CASSLTALQEQFF.

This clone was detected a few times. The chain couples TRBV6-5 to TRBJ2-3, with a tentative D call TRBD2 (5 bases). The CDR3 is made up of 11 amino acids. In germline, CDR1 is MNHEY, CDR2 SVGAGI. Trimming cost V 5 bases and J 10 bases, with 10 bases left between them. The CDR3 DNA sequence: TGTGCCAGCAGTAACTTCGGGGCGCAGTATTTT. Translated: CASSNFGAQYF.

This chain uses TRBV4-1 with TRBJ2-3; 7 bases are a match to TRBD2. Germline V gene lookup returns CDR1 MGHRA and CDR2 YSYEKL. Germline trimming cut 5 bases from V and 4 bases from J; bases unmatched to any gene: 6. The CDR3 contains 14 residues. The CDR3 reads CASSKSGNSDTQYF. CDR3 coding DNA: TGCGCCAGCAGCAAGAGCGGGAACTCAGATACGCAGTATTTT.

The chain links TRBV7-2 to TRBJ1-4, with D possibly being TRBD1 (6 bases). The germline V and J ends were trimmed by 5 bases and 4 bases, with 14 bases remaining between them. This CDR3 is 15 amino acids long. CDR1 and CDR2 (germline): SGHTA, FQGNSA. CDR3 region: CASSLGGGNNEKLFF. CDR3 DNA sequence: TGTGCCAGCAGCCTGGGAGGGGGGAATAATGAAAAACTGTTTTTT.

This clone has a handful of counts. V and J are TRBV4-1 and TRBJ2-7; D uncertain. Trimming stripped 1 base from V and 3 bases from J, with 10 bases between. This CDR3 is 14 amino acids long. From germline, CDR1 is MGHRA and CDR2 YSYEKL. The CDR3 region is CASSQGAWNYEQYF. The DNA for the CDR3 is TGCGCCAGCAGCCAAGGAGCGTGGAACTACGAGCAGTACTTC.

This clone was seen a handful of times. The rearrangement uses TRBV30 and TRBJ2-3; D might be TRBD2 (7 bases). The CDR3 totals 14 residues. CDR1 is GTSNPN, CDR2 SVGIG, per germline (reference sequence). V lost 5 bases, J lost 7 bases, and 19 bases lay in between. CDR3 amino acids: CAWGLRERGNTQYF. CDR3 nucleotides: TGTGCCTGGGGGCTGCGGGAGAGGGGGAATACGCAGTATTTT.

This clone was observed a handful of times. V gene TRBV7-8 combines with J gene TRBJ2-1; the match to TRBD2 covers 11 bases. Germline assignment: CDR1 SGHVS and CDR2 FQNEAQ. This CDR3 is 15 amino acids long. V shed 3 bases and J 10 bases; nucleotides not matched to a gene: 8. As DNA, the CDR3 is TGTGCCAGCAGCTTTCCGACTAGCGGGGCTGCGGAGCAGTTCTTC. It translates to CASSFPTSGAAEQFF.

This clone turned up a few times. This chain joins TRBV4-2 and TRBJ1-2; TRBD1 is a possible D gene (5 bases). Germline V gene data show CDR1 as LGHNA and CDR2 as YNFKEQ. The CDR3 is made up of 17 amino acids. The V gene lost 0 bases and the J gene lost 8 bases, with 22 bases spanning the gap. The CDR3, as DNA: TGTGCCAGCAGCCAAGATGGGCAAGGGCAGGGCTCCAGCGGCTACACCTTC. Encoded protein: CASSQDGQGQGSSGYTF.

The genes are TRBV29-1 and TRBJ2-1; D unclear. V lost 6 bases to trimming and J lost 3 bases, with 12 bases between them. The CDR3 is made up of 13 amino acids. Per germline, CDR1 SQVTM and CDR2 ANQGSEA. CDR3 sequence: CSVARSDYNEQFF. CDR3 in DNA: TGCAGCGTCGCGAGGAGCGACTACAATGAGCAGTTCTTC.

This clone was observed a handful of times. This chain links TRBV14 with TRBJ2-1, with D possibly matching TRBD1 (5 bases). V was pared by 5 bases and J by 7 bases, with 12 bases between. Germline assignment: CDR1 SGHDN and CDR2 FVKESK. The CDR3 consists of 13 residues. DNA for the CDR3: TGTGCCAGCAGCGAAAGACAGCCTAATGAGCAGTTCTTC. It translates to CASSERQPNEQFF.

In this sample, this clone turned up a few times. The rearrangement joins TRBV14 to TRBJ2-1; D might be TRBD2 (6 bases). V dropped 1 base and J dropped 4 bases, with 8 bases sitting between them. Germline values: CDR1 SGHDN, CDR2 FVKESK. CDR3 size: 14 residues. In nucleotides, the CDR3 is TGTGCCAGCAGCCAAGTAGCGGTATACAATGAGCAGTTCTTC. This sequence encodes CASSQVAVYNEQFF. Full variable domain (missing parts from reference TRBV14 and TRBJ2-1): EAGVTQFPSHSVIEKGQTVTLRCDPISGHDNLYWYRRVMGKEIKFLLHFVKESKQDESGMPNNRFLAERTGGTYSTLKVQPAELEDSGVYFCASSQVAVYNEQFFGPGTRLTVL.

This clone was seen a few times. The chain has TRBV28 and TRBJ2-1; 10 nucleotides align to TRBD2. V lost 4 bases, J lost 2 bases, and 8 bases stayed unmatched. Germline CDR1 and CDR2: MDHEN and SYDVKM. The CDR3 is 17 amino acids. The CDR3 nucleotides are TGTGCCAGCAGTTCCCAGAGGACTAGCGGAACCTACAATGAGCAGTTCTTC. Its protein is CASSSQRTSGTYNEQFF.

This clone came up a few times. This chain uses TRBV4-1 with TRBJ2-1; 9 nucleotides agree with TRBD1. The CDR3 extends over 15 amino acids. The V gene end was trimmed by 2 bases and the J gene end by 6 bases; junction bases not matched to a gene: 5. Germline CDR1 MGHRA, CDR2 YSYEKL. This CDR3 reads CASSQTGTGSNEQFF. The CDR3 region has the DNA TGCGCCAGCAGCCAAACCGGGACAGGGAGCAATGAGCAGTTCTTC.

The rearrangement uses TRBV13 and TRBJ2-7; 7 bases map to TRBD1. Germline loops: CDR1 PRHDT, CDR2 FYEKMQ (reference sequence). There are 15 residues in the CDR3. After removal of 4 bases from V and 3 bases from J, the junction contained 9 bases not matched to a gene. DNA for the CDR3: TGTGCCAGCAGCTCCCGGACAGGACATAACTACGAGCAGTACTTC. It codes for CASSSRTGHNYEQYF. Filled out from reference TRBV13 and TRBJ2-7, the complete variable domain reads AAGVIQSPRHLIKEKRETATLKCYPIPRHDTVYWYQQGPGQDPQFLISFYEKMQSDKGSIPDRFSAQQFSDYHSELNMSSLELGDSALYFCASSSRTGHNYEQYFGPGTRLTVT.

CDR3 loop: CASSGNGRITDTQYF. CDR3 DNA sequence: TGTGCCAGCAGCGGAAACGGGAGAATCACAGATACGCAGTATTTT. V and J are TRBV11-2 and TRBJ2-3, with TRBD2 as a possible D gene (6 bases). Between the trimmed V and J ends, which lost 5 bases and 2 bases, there was a span of 14 bases. CDR3 length: 15 residues. Germline V CDR1 and CDR2: SGHAT, FQNNGV.

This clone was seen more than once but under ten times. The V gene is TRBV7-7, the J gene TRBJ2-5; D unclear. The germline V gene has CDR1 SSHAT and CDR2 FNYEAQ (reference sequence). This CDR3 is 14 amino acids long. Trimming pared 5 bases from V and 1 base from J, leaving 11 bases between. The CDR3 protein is CASSRRRGQETQYF. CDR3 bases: TGTGCCAGCAGCCGCCGGAGAGGCCAAGAGACCCAGTACTTC.

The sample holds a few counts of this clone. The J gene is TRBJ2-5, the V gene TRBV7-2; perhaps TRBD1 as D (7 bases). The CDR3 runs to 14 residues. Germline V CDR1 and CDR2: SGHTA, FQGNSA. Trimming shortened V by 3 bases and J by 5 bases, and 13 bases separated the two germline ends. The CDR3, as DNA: TGTGCCAGCAGCTTCCAGGGGGGCGGGGAGACCCAGTACTTC. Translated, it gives CASSFQGGGETQYF. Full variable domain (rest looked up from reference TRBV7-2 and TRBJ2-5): GAGVSQSPSNKVTEKGKDVELRCDPISGHTALYWYRQSLGQGLEFLIYFQGNSAPDKSGLPSDRFSAERTGGSVSTLTIQRTQQEDSAVYLCASSFQGGGETQYFGPGTRLLVL.

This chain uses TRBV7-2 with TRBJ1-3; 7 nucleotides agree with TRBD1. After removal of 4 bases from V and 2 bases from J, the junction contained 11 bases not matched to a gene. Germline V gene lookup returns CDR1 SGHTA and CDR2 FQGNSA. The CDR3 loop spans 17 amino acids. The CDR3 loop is CASSWLLDRKAGNTIYF. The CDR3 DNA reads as TGTGCCAGCAGCTGGCTGCTGGACAGGAAGGCTGGAAACACCATATATTTT.

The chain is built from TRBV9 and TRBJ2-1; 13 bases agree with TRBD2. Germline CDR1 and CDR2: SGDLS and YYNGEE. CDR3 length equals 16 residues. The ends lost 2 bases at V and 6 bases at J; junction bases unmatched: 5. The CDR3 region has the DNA TGTGCCAGCAGCGTCGGGGGACTAGCGGGGTCCAATGAGCAGTTCTTC. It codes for CASSVGGLAGSNEQFF. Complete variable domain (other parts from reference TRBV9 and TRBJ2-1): DSGVTQTPKHLITATGQRVTLRCSPRSGDLSVYWYQQSLDQGLQFLIQYYNGEERAKGNILERFSAQQFPDLHSELNLSSLELGDSALYFCASSVGGLAGSNEQFFGPGTRLTVL.

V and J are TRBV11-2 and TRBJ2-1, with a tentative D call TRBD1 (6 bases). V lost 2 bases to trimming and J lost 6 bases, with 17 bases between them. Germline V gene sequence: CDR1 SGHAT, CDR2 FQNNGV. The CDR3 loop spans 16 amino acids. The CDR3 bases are TGTGCCAGCAGCTTACTCGGGACAACTACGGGCAATGAGCAGTTCTTC. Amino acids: CASSLLGTTTGNEQFF. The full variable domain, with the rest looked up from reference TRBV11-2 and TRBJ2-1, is EAGVAQSPRYKIIEKRQSVAFWCNPISGHATLYWYQQILGQGPKLLIQFQNNGVVDDSQLPKDRFSAERLKGVDSTLKIQPAKLEDSAVYLCASSLLGTTTGNEQFFGPGTRLTVL.

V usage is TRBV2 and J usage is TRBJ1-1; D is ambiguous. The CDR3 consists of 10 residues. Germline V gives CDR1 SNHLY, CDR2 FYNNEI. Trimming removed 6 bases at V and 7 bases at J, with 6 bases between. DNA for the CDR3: TGTGCCAGCAGAATCAGTGAAGCTTTCTTT. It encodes CASRISEAFF.

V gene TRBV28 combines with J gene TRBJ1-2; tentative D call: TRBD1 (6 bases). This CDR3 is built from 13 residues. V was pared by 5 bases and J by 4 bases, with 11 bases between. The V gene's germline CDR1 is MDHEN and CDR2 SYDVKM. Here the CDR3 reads CASSRQAAYGYTF. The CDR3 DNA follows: TGTGCCAGCAGTCGACAGGCGGCCTATGGCTACACCTTC.

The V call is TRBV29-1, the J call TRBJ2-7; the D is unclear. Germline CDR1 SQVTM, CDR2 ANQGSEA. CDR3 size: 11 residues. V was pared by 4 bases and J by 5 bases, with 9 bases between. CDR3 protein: CSVGPQDEQYF. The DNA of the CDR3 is TGCAGCGTTGGGCCCCAGGACGAGCAGTACTTC.